This TCR beta chain stems from a study of T cells in Graves' hyperthyroidism and ophthalmopathy. CDR1 is SEHNR and CDR2 is FQNEAQ in the germline V gene (reference sequence). The CDR3 consists of 15 residues. V lost 4 bases, J lost 3 bases, and 5 bases stayed unmatched. The patients, who ranged from 18 to 65 in age, presented with newly diagnosed hyperthyroidism lasting under 2 months. Diagnosing involved the use of clinical symptoms, serum thyroxine and TRAb, thyroid ultrasound and orbital computed tomography. In this sample, this clonotype turned up many times. The investigators amplified TCR beta CDR3 regions from RNA transcripts. A set of HTBI primers served as the primers for a first-round RT-PCR of the TCR CDR3. TCRdb used MiXCR to reprocess the multiplex PCR reads, holding one entry per CDR3 protein. Found here are approximately 610,000 distinct CDR3 sequences, 16% of them singletons; the top ten hold about 18%.

Sequences were obtained from blood. The rearrangement uses TRBV7-9 and TRBJ2-3; 9 positions agree with TRBD2. This receptor was obtained from a woman younger than 35 with Graves' hyperthyroidism. In DNA form, the CDR3 reads TGTGCCAGCAGCTCCAGACTAGCGGCAACAGATACGCAGTATTTT. This sequence encodes CASSSRLAATDTQYF.